This is a list of T cell receptor beta chains from one sample in a study of blood T cell repertoires in COVID-19. Here immunoSEQ multiplex PCR was the method, and the copy in TCRdb shows in-frame clones only, minus some. Of 120,000 or so clones in the sample, approximately 80% were seen once. The sample consisted of peripheral blood. The receptor set was obtained from a human donor in a cohort sampled during active COVID-19. Each CDR3 is given with its conserved first and last residue. Each record gives: CDR3 length, V gene, J gene, clone size, D gene, CDR3 DNA, CDR3 protein. A D gene is named only where the DNA matches it firmly. Where a row states a size, it is once, few, many or the class of an expanded clone; other rows omit it.

15,TRBV7-2,TRBJ1-5,few,.,TGTGCCAGCAGCGGCCACCAGGTGGGCACTCAGCCCCAGCATTTT,CASSGHQVGTQPQHF
13,TRBV6-2/TRBV6-3,TRBJ2-1,.,.,TGTGCCAGCAGTTACGGGGGCCGGAATGAGCAGTTCTTC,CASSYGGRNEQFF
14,TRBV28,TRBJ2-1,.,.,TGTGCCAGCTTTCGTCTGGGGGCACGTTTTGAGCAGTTCTTC,CASFRLGARFEQFF
14,TRBV18,TRBJ1-2,.,TRBD1,TGTGCCAGCTCACAACTGGGACAGGGTTATGGCTACACCTTC,CASSQLGQGYGYTF
12,TRBV6-5,TRBJ2-2,.,.,TGTGCCACCTTCGGGGACACCGGGGAGCTGTTTTTT,CATFGDTGELFF
16,TRBV27,TRBJ2-3,.,TRBD2,TGTGCCAGCAGTTTTGCTAGCGGGGTAGAAAGTAGGACGCAGTATTTT,CASSFASGVESRTQYF
14,TRBV18,TRBJ2-7,.,TRBD2,TGTGCCAGCTCCAGGACTAGCGGGAAGGACGAGCAGTACTTC,CASSRTSGKDEQYF
15,TRBV13,TRBJ2-2,.,TRBD2,TGTGCCAGCAGCTCCAGACTAGCTAAGACCGGGGAGCTGTTTTTT,CASSSRLAKTGELFF
12,TRBV6-5,TRBJ1-1,.,.,TGTGCCAGCAGCATCAGGGGTACTGAAGCTTTCTTT,CASSIRGTEAFF
15,TRBV28,TRBJ2-1,many,TRBD2,TGTGCCAGCGGGAGACTAGCGGGAGGGGTTAATGAGCAGTTCTTC,CASGRLAGGVNEQFF
13,TRBV15,TRBJ1-1,.,.,TGTGCCACCAGCAGAGTGAGGGAAACTGAAGCTTTCTTT,CATSRVRETEAFF
14,TRBV9,TRBJ2-7,.,.,TGTGCCAGCAGCGTAGAAGGGGGGGCCCACGAGCAGTACTTC,CASSVEGGAHEQYF
13,TRBV12-3/TRBV12-4,TRBJ1-5,few,.,TGTGCCAGCAGTGGACAGCAAAATCAGCCCCAGCATTTT,CASSGQQNQPQHF
14,TRBV7-6,TRBJ2-7,.,.,TGTGCCAGCAGCTTGGGGACAAATACCTACGAGCAGTACTTC,CASSLGTNTYEQYF
18,TRBV18,TRBJ2-2,.,TRBD2,TGTGCCAGCTCACTTTACCAGACTAGCGGCGTGAACACCGGGGAGCTGTTTTTT,CASSLYQTSGVNTGELFF
14,TRBV5-1,TRBJ2-7,once,.,TGCGCCAGCAGCTCATCAGGACAGCACTACGAGCAGTACTTC,CASSSSGQHYEQYF
15,TRBV5-4,TRBJ2-1,.,TRBD2,TGTGCCAGCAGCCCGACTAGCGGGAGGTGGAATGAGCAGTTCTTC,CASSPTSGRWNEQFF
14,TRBV13,TRBJ2-1,once,.,TGTGCCAGCAGCACCCCACAAGGGGGCAATGAGCAGTTCTTC,CASSTPQGGNEQFF
13,TRBV19,TRBJ1-1,.,.,TGTGCCAGTAGTATTACAGATAACACTGAAGCTTTCTTT,CASSITDNTEAFF
14,TRBV5-1,TRBJ1-4,.,TRBD1,TGCGCCAGCAGCGAACAGGGGTTTAATGAAAAACTGTTTTTT,CASSEQGFNEKLFF
13,TRBV6-5,TRBJ2-7,.,TRBD2,TGTGCCAGCAGTTACCGGGGGGAAGACGAGCAGTACTTC,CASSYRGEDEQYF
14,TRBV4-2,TRBJ2-5,.,.,TGTGCCAGCAGCCAAGATGCAGGGCAAGAGACCCAGTACTTC,CASSQDAGQETQYF
14,TRBV5-6,TRBJ1-1,.,.,TGTGCCAGCAGCTTTATTTCCCGGGGCACTGAAGCTTTCTTT,CASSFISRGTEAFF
14,TRBV19,TRBJ1-2,.,TRBD1,TGTGCCAGTAGTCGAAGGGACAGGGTCGGAGGCTACACCTTC,CASSRRDRVGGYTF
16,TRBV11-3,TRBJ2-3,.,TRBD2,TGTGCCAGCAGCCCACGGACTAGCGGGCGTACAGATACGCAGTATTTT,CASSPRTSGRTDTQYF
14,TRBV7-9,TRBJ2-3,.,.,TGTGCCAGCAGCTCAAGCGGGAGCACAGATACGCAGTATTTT,CASSSSGSTDTQYF
14,TRBV7-9,TRBJ1-4,.,.,TGTGCCAGCAGCCCCGGGGGAACTAATGAAAAACTGTTTTTT,CASSPGGTNEKLFF
13,TRBV7-2,TRBJ1-1,.,.,TGTGCCAGCAGCTTAGCGCCGGTCACTGAAGCTTTCTTT,CASSLAPVTEAFF
16,TRBV7-6,TRBJ2-1,.,TRBD2,TGTGCCAGCAGCTTAGACGGGGGAGGGTTAGTTAGGGAGCAGTTCTTC,CASSLDGGGLVREQFF
11,TRBV7-2,TRBJ2-5,.,.,TGTGCCAGCGGGTCTAGACCGACCCAGTACTTC,CASGSRPTQYF
13,TRBV20-1,TRBJ2-7,once,.,TGCAGTGCTAGTGGGGATCCCGCGGGCGAGCAGTACTTC,CSASGDPAGEQYF
14,TRBV30,TRBJ1-4,.,.,TGTGCCTGGAGCTTACGGGACTGGAATGAAAAACTGTTTTTT,CAWSLRDWNEKLFF
11,TRBV29-1,TRBJ2-1,once,.,TGCAGCGCCCCAGGGTACGATGAGCAGTTCTTC,CSAPGYDEQFF
14,TRBV9,TRBJ1-1,once,.,TGTGCCAGCAGCGTAGAACCAGGCACTACTGAAGCTTTCTTT,CASSVEPGTTEAFF
12,TRBV16,TRBJ2-7,.,.,TGTGCCAGCAGCTTCATCGGGGTCGAGCAGTACTTC,CASSFIGVEQYF
16,TRBV3-1/TRBV3-2,TRBJ2-1,.,TRBD2,TGTGCCAGCAGACTTATAGCGGGGGACCTACCCGGTGAGCAGTTCTTC,CASRLIAGDLPGEQFF
13,TRBV6-5,TRBJ1-2,.,.,TGTGCCAGCAGGATGACAGCTAACTATGGCTACACCTTC,CASRMTANYGYTF
15,TRBV15,TRBJ1-1,.,.,TGTGCCACCAGCAGCTCCTCTCAGGGTACCACTGAAGCTTTCTTT,CATSSSSQGTTEAFF
13,TRBV6-5,TRBJ2-6,.,.,TGTGCCAGCTATAGATCTGGGGCCAACGTCCTGACTTTC,CASYRSGANVLTF
15,TRBV6-5,TRBJ1-4,few,TRBD1,TGTGCCAGCAGGTCTACAGGGGCAACTAATGAAAAACTGTTTTTT,CASRSTGATNEKLFF
13,TRBV20-1,TRBJ2-1,.,.,TGCAGTGCTAGTGCGGTTACCGGCAATGAGCAGTTCTTC,CSASAVTGNEQFF
14,TRBV6-6,TRBJ1-6,many,.,TGTGCCAGCAGTTACCGACTTATCGGGGAACCCCTCCACTTT,CASSYRLIGEPLHF
17,TRBV7-9,TRBJ2-5,.,TRBD2,TGTGCCAGCAGCGTGGGAACAGCGGGGGGGCCCCAAGAGACCCAGTACTTC,CASSVGTAGGPQETQYF
14,TRBV11-2,TRBJ1-2,.,.,TGTGCCAGCAGCCCGAGTCCGCTCAACTATGGCTACACCTTC,CASSPSPLNYGYTF
15,TRBV6-5,TRBJ2-7,.,TRBD2,TGTGCCAGCAGTACGGGGGGGGCGGGAGCTGGCGAGCAGTACTTC,CASSTGGAGAGEQYF
16,TRBV6-2/TRBV6-3,TRBJ2-1,.,TRBD2,TGTGCCAGCAGTTCCAGACTAGCGGGGACCTACAATGAGCAGTTCTTC,CASSSRLAGTYNEQFF
12,TRBV12-3/TRBV12-4,TRBJ1-2,.,TRBD1,TGTGCCAGCAGTAGAGACAGGGCTCGCTACACCTTC,CASSRDRARYTF
15,TRBV7-6,TRBJ1-3,.,TRBD1,TGTGCCAGCAGCAAAAGGGACAGGGTTGGAAACACCATATATTTT,CASSKRDRVGNTIYF
15,TRBV7-2,TRBJ2-4,.,TRBD1,TGTGCCAGCAGCGCCGGGACAGGGGCCAAAAACATTCAGTACTTC,CASSAGTGAKNIQYF
12,TRBV12-3/TRBV12-4,TRBJ2-2,.,.,TGTGCCAGCAGTGACAGGAGGGGGGAGCTGTTTTTT,CASSDRRGELFF
13,TRBV5-1,TRBJ1-2,.,TRBD1,TGCGCCAGCAGCCGGACAGGGGATGACGGCTACACCTTC,CASSRTGDDGYTF
17,TRBV15,TRBJ2-5,few,TRBD2,TGTGCCACCAGCACTTTTCTTAGCGGGGGACAACAAGAGACCCAGTACTTC,CATSTFLSGGQQETQYF
14,TRBV7-9,TRBJ1-2,once,TRBD1,TGTGCCAGCAGCTTACCTGACAGGGTCGATGGCTACACCTTC,CASSLPDRVDGYTF
12,TRBV19,TRBJ1-2,few,.,TGTGCCAGTAATGACCGGGAGAGGGGCTACACCTTC,CASNDRERGYTF
17,TRBV7-2,TRBJ1-2,.,TRBD1,TGTGCCAGCAGCTTAGCGCGCACAGGGGGATCGGTGGATGGCTACACCTTC,CASSLARTGGSVDGYTF
13,TRBV19,TRBJ2-1,.,.,TGTGCCAGTAGTAAGTATAGAGATGGTGAGCAGTTCTTC,CASSKYRDGEQFF
15,TRBV7-2,TRBJ1-1,few,.,TGTGCCAGCAGCTCCGAGGGAGGAAGAATTGAGGAAGCTTTCTTT,CASSSEGGRIEEAFF